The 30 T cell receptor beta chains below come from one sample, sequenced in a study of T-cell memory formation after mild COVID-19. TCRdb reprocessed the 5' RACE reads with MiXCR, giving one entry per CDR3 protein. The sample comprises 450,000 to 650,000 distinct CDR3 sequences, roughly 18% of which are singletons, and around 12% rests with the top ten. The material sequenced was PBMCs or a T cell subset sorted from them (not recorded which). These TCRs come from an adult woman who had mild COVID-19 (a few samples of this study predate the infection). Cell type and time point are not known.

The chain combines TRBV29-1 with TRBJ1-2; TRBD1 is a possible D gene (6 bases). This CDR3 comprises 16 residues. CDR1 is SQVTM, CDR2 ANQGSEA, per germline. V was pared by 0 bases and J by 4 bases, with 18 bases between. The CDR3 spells CSVEDWGGGFGYGYTF. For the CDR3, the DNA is TGCAGCGTTGAAGACTGGGGAGGGGGTTTCGGCTATGGCTACACCTTC.

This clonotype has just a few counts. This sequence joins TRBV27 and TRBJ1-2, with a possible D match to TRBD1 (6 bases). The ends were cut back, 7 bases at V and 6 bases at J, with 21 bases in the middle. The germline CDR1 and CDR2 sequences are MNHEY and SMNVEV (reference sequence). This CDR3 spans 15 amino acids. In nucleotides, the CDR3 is TGTGCCAGCACCCCTTTAGGGGGACTTAAAAATGGCTACACCTTC. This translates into CASTPLGGLKNGYTF.

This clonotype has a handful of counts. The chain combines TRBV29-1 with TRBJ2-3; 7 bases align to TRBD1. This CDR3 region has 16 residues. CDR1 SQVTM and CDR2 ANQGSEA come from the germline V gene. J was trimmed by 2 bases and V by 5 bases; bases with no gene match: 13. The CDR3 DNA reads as TGCAGCGTTCCCGCACCGGGACAGATACTCACAGATACGCAGTATTTT. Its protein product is CSVPAPGQILTDTQYF.

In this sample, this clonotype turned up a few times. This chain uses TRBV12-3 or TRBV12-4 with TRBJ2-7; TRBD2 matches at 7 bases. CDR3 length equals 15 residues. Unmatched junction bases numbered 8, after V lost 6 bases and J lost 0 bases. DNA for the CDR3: TGTGCCAGCAGCCCATACCGGGAGGTCTCCTACGAGCAGTACTTC. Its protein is CASSPYREVSYEQYF.

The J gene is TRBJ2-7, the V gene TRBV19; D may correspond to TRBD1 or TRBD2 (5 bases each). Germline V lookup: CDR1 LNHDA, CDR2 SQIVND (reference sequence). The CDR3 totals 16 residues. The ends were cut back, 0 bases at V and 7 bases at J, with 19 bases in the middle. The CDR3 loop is CASSIDLGPKAREQYF. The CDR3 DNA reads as TGTGCCAGTAGTATAGATCTGGGACCGAAGGCAAGAGAGCAGTACTTC.

CDR3 coding DNA: TGTGCCACCAGTTTGGGAAGACTCGACGAGCAGTACTTC. Its translation is CATSLGRLDEQYF. The rearrangement links TRBV15 to TRBJ2-7; D is uncertain. The CDR3 consists of 13 residues. V was pared by 6 bases and J by 5 bases, with 14 bases between. Germline values: CDR1 LNHNV, CDR2 YYDKDF (reference sequence).

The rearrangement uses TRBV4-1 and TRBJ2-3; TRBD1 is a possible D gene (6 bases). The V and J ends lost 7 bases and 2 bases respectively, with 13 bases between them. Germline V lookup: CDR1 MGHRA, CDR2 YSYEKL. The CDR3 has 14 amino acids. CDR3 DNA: TGCGCCAGCAAGGTCAGGGGATTCACAGATACGCAGTATTTT. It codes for CASKVRGFTDTQYF.

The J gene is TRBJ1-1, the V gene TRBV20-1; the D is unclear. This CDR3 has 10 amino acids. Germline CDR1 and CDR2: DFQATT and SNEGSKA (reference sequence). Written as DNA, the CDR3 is TGCAGCCTCGGACCGCCGCCAGCTTTCTTT. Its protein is CSLGPPPAFF.

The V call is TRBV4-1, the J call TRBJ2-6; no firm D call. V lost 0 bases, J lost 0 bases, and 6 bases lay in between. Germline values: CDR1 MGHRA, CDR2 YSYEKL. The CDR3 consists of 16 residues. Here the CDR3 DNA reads TGCGCCAGCAGCCAAGATATAGGCTCTGGGGCCAACGTCCTGACTTTC. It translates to CASSQDIGSGANVLTF.

CDR3 sequence reads: CASSYSGIGEQFF. DNA of the CDR3: TGTGCCAGCAGTTACTCAGGGATCGGTGAGCAGTTCTTC. This chain joins TRBV6-2 or TRBV6-3 and TRBJ2-1; no reliable D call. CDR1 and CDR2 from the germline V gene are MNHEY and SVGEGT. Trimming removed 0 bases from V and 9 bases from J, with 9 bases in between. This CDR3 has 13 amino acids.

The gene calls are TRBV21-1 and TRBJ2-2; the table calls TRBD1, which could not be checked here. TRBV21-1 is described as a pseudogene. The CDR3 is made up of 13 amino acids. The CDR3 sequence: CASLTTGAGELFF. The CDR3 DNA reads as TGTGCCAGCCTGACGACGGGGGCCGGGGAGCTGTTTTTT.

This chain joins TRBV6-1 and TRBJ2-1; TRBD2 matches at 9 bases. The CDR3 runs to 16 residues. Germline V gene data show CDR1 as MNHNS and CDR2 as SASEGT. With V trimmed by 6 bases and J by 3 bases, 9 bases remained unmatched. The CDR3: CASRPRLAEVYNEQFF. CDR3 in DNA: TGTGCCAGCAGACCCCGACTAGCGGAGGTCTACAATGAGCAGTTCTTC.

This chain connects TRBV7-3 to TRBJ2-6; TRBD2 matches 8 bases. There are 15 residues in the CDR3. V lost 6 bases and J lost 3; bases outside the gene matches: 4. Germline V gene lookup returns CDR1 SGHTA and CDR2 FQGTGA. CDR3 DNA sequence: TGTGCCAGCAGTTGGACTAGCCTTGGGGCCAACGTCCTGACTTTC. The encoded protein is CASSWTSLGANVLTF.

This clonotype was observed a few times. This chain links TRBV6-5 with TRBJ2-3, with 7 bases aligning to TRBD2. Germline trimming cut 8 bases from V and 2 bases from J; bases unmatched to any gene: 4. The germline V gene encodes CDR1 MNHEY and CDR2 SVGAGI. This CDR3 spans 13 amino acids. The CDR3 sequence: CASLSGSTDTQYF. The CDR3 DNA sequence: TGTGCCAGCCTTAGCGGGTCCACAGATACGCAGTATTTT.

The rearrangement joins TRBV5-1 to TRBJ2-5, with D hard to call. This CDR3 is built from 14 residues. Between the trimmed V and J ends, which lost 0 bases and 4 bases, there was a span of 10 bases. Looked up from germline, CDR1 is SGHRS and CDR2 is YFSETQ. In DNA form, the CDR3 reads TGCGCCAGCAGCTTGGCCCGTTCATCAGAGACCCAGTACTTC. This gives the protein CASSLARSSETQYF. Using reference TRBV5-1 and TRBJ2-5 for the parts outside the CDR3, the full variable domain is KAGVTQTPRYLIKTRGQQVTLSCSPISGHRSVSWYQQTPGQGLQFLFEYFSETQRNKGNFPGRFSGRQFSNSRSEMNVSTLELGDSALYLCASSLARSSETQYFGPGTRLLVL.

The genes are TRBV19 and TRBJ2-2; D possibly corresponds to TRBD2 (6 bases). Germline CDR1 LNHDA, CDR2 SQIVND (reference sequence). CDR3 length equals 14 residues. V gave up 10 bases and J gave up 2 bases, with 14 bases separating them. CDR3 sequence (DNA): TGTGCCACCCGTGGCGGGGTAAACACCGGGGAGCTGTTTTTT. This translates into CATRGGVNTGELFF.

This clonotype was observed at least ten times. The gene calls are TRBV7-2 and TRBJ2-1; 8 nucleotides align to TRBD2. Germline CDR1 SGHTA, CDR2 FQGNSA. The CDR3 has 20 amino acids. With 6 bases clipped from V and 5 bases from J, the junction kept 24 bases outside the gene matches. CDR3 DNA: TGTGCCAGCAGTACTCACGGGACTAGTCTACCCCAGGGATTCCACAATGAGCAGTTCTTC. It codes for CASSTHGTSLPQGFHNEQFF.

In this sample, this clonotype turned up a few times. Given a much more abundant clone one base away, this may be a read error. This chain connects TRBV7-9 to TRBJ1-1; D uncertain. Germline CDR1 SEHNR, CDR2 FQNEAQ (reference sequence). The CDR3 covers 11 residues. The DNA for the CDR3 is TGTGCCAGCAGCTTGAACAGTGAAGCTTTCTTT. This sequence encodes CASSLNSEAFF.

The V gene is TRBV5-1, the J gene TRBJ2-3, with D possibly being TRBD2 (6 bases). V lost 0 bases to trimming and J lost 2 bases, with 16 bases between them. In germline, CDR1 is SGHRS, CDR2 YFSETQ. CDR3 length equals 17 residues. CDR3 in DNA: TGCGCCAGCAGCTTGGCAATAACCGGGGGTTCCACAGATACGCAGTATTTT. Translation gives CASSLAITGGSTDTQYF.

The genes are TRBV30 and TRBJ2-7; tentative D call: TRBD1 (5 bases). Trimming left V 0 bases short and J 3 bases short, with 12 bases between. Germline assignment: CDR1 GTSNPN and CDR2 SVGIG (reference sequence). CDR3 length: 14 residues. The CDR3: CAWSVSGMIYEQYF. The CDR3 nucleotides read TGTGCCTGGAGTGTTTCAGGGATGATCTACGAGCAGTACTTC.

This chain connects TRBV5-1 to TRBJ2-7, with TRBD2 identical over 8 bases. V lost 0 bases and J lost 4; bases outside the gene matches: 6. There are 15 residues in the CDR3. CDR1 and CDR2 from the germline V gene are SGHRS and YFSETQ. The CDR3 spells CASSLVAGGRYEQYF. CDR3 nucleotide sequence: TGCGCCAGCAGCTTGGTCGCGGGGGGAAGATACGAGCAGTACTTC.

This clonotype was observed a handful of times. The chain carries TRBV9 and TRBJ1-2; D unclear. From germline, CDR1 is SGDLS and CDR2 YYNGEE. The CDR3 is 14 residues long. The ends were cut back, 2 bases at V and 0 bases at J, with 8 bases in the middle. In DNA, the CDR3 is TGTGCCAGCAGCGTGGACGCTTCTAACTATGGCTACACCTTC. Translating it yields CASSVDASNYGYTF.

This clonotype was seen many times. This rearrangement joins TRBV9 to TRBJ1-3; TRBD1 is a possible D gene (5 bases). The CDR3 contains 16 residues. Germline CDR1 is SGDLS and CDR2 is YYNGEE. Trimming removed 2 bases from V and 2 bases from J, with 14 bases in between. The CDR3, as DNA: TGTGCCAGCAGCGTCTTAAGCGGGGGAGCTGGAAACACCATATATTTT. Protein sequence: CASSVLSGGAGNTIYF.

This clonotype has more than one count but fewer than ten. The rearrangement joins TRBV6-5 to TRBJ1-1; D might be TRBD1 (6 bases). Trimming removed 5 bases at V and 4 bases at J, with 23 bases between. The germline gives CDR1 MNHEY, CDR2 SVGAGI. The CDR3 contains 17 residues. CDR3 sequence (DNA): TGTGCCAGCAGTCCCCTGCGGGGGCTCTATTATGGCACTGAAGCTTTCTTT. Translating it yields CASSPLRGLYYGTEAFF.

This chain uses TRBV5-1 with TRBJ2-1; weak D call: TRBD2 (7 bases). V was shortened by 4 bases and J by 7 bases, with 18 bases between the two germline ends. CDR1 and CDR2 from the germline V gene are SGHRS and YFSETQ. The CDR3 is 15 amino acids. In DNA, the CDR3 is TGCGCCAGCAGCCCAATTCGGGGGGCTCGGAATGAGCAGTTCTTC. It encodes CASSPIRGARNEQFF.

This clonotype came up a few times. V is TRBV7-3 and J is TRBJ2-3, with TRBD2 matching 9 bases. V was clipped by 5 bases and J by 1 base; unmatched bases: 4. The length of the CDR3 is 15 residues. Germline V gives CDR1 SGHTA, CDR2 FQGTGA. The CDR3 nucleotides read TGTGCCAGCAGCGTCATAGCGGGGGGCACAGATACGCAGTATTTT. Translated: CASSVIAGGTDTQYF.

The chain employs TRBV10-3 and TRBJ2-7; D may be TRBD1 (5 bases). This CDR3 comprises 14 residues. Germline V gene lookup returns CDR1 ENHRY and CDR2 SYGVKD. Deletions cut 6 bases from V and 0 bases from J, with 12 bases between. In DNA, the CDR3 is TGTGCCATCAGGGACACCCTGGCCTCCTACGAGCAGTACTTC. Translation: CAIRDTLASYEQYF.

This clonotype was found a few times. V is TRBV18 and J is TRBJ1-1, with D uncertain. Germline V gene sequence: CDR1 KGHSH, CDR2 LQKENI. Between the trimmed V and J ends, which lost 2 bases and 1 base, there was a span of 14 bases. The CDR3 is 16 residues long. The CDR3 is CASSPLDPGSNTEAFF. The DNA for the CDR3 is TGTGCCAGCTCACCATTGGATCCGGGGTCGAACACTGAAGCTTTCTTT. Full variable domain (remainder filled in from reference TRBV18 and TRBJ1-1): NAGVMQNPRHLVRRRGQEARLRCSPMKGHSHVYWYRQLPEEGLKFMVYLQKENIIDESGMPKERFSAEFPKEGPSILRIQQVVRGDSAAYFCASSPLDPGSNTEAFFGQGTRLTVV.

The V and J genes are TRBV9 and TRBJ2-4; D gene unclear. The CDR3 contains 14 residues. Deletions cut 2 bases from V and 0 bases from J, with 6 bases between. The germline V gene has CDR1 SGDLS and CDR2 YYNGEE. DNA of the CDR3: TGTGCCAGCAGCGTGCTGCTAGCCAAAAACATTCAGTACTTC. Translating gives CASSVLLAKNIQYF.

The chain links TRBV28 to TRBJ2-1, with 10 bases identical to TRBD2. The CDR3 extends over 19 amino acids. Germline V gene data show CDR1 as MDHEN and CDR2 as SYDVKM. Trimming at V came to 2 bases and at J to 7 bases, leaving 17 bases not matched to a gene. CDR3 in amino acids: CASSLGLLSGRKGSNEQFF. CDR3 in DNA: TGTGCCAGCAGTTTAGGGCTCCTTAGCGGGAGGAAAGGTAGTAATGAGCAGTTCTTC. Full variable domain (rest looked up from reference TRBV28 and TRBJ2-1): DVKVTQSSRYLVKRTGEKVFLECVQDMDHENMFWYRQDPGLGLRLIYFSYDVKMKEKGDIPEGYSVSREKKERFSLILESASTNQTSMYLCASSLGLLSGRKGSNEQFFGPGTRLTVL.